Listed below are T cell receptor beta chains from one sample, sequenced in a study of regulatory T cells in long-lasting Graves disease. MiXCR was run by TCRdb on the multiplex PCR reads, yielding one entry per CDR3 protein. This table has 420,000 or so distinct CDR3 sequences, approximately 16% appearing once. These data were likewise used in another study, on T cells in Graves' hyperthyroidism and ophthalmopathy.

The material was peripheral blood mononuclear cells (PBMCs), obtained at new diagnosis, from a patient treated with antithyroid drugs. Every receptor here comes from a woman aged 18-29 years with Graves disease. CDR3s include the opening cysteine and the closing phenylalanine or tryptophan. Fields, in order: V gene, J gene, clone size, D gene, CDR3 DNA, CDR3 protein. A D gene is named only where the DNA matches it firmly. Rows may omit the clone size; those that give it use once, few, many or a size class.

v_call: TRBV7-9; j_call: TRBJ1-1; clone_size: .; d_call: .; cdr3_nt: TGTGCCAGCAGACCCACCGGGGGAGGGGGGAACACTGAAGCTTTCTTT; cdr3_aa: CASRPTGGGGNTEAFF
v_call: TRBV30; j_call: TRBJ2-7; clone_size: many; d_call: .; cdr3_nt: TGTGCCCGATTTGTGGGGCGCGTCGAGCAGTACTTC; cdr3_aa: CARFVGRVEQYF
v_call: TRBV2; j_call: TRBJ2-1; clone_size: many; d_call: TRBD2; cdr3_nt: TGTGCGGCAGGCACTAGCGAGAACAATGAGCAGTTCTTC; cdr3_aa: CAAGTSENNEQFF
v_call: TRBV28; j_call: TRBJ2-7; clone_size: many; d_call: TRBD2; cdr3_nt: TGTGCCAGCATAAGGGCGGGAGTCTCCTACGAGCAGTACTTC; cdr3_aa: CASIRAGVSYEQYF
v_call: TRBV5-4; j_call: TRBJ2-1; clone_size: few; d_call: .; cdr3_nt: TGTGCCAGCAGCGGCTCCCTAGCGTCGGCGTCGTCCTACAATGAGCAGTTCTTC; cdr3_aa: CASSGSLASASSYNEQFF
v_call: TRBV4-1; j_call: TRBJ2-7; clone_size: many; d_call: TRBD2; cdr3_nt: TGCGCCAGCAGCCAAGGGGCGGGAGGTCCCTACGAGCAGTACTTC; cdr3_aa: CASSQGAGGPYEQYF
v_call: TRBV5-1; j_call: TRBJ2-7; clone_size: many; d_call: TRBD2; cdr3_nt: TGCGCCAGCAGCTTGGCCACGGGACTAGCCGACGAGCAGTACTTC; cdr3_aa: CASSLATGLADEQYF
v_call: TRBV11-2; j_call: TRBJ2-7; clone_size: .; d_call: .; cdr3_nt: TGTGCCAGCAGCTTAGGTCATGAAGGGGACTACTTC; cdr3_aa: CASSLGHEGDYF
v_call: TRBV28; j_call: TRBJ2-5; clone_size: many; d_call: TRBD2; cdr3_nt: TGTGCCAGCAAAGCGGGAGGGAGAGAGACCCAGTACTTC; cdr3_aa: CASKAGGRETQYF
v_call: TRBV11-3; j_call: TRBJ1-5; clone_size: many; d_call: .; cdr3_nt: TGTGCCAGCAGCTCACCGAATCAGCCCCAGCATTTT; cdr3_aa: CASSSPNQPQHF
v_call: TRBV24-1; j_call: TRBJ2-1; clone_size: .; d_call: TRBD2; cdr3_nt: TGTGCCACCAGTGATTTGACTAGCGGGCTACGTTTGTTCTTC; cdr3_aa: CATSDLTSGLRLFF
v_call: TRBV27; j_call: TRBJ2-3; clone_size: many; d_call: TRBD2; cdr3_nt: TGTGCCAGCAGTTTAATTTTTGACACTTCTGGGGCGGGAGGCACAGATACGCAGTATTTT; cdr3_aa: CASSLIFDTSGAGGTDTQYF
v_call: TRBV5-1; j_call: TRBJ1-1; clone_size: .; d_call: .; cdr3_nt: TGCGCCAGCAGCCCGGAGAACGTTGCGGAAGCTTTCTTC; cdr3_aa: CASSPENVAEAFF
v_call: TRBV7-2; j_call: TRBJ2-3; clone_size: many; d_call: TRBD2; cdr3_nt: TGTGCCAGCAGCGCAACCGGGACTAGTGCGCAGTATTTT; cdr3_aa: CASSATGTSAQYF
v_call: TRBV7-9; j_call: TRBJ2-7; clone_size: few; d_call: TRBD2; cdr3_nt: TGTGCCAGCAGCTCAACTAGCGGAATATACGAGCAGTACTTC; cdr3_aa: CASSSTSGIYEQYF
v_call: TRBV7-2; j_call: TRBJ2-2; clone_size: .; d_call: TRBD2; cdr3_nt: TGTGCCAGCAGCAAGCCCCAGGGACTAGCCGGAACCGGGGAGCTGTTTTTT; cdr3_aa: CASSKPQGLAGTGELFF
v_call: TRBV28; j_call: TRBJ1-3; clone_size: .; d_call: .; cdr3_nt: TGTGCCAGCAGCATCGGCGGTTTGGGTGGAAACACCATATATTTT; cdr3_aa: CASSIGGLGGNTIYF
v_call: TRBV19; j_call: TRBJ2-2; clone_size: .; d_call: .; cdr3_nt: TGTGCCAGTAGCACGATAGCGGCAGGAGCCGGGGAGCTGTTTTTT; cdr3_aa: CASSTIAAGAGELFF
v_call: TRBV12-3/TRBV12-4; j_call: TRBJ2-7; clone_size: many; d_call: .; cdr3_nt: TGTGCCAGCAGCCCCCTTCCTGACACCAACTCCTACGAGCAGTACTTC; cdr3_aa: CASSPLPDTNSYEQYF
v_call: TRBV7-2; j_call: TRBJ2-1; clone_size: many; d_call: TRBD2; cdr3_nt: TGTGCCAGCAGCTCCCGACTAGCGGGATTTGAGCAGTTCTTC; cdr3_aa: CASSSRLAGFEQFF
v_call: TRBV5-1; j_call: TRBJ2-5; clone_size: few; d_call: TRBD2; cdr3_nt: TGCGCCAGCAGCTTGCCAGCGGGGGAGCAAGAGACCCAGTACTTC; cdr3_aa: CASSLPAGEQETQYF
v_call: TRBV27; j_call: TRBJ2-7; clone_size: many; d_call: .; cdr3_nt: TGTGCCAGCAGTTTATCCCCCTCAAACGAGCAGTACTTC; cdr3_aa: CASSLSPSNEQYF
v_call: TRBV6-5; j_call: TRBJ2-3; clone_size: many; d_call: TRBD2; cdr3_nt: TGTGCCAGCAGTTACCGAACTAGCGGGCGCAGCACAGATACGCAGTATTTT; cdr3_aa: CASSYRTSGRSTDTQYF
v_call: TRBV24-1; j_call: TRBJ2-5; clone_size: .; d_call: TRBD1; cdr3_nt: TGTGCCACCAGTGATCCGACAGGGGGCATGGAGACCCAGTACTTC; cdr3_aa: CATSDPTGGMETQYF
v_call: TRBV12-3/TRBV12-4; j_call: TRBJ2-1; clone_size: many; d_call: .; cdr3_nt: TGTGCCAGCAGCTTTCCCCAGGCCGGAGAGCAGTTCTTC; cdr3_aa: CASSFPQAGEQFF
v_call: TRBV27; j_call: TRBJ2-7; clone_size: many; d_call: TRBD2; cdr3_nt: TGTGCCAGCACTCTACACGGACTAGCGGGAGGGGGGGTGTACGAGCAGTACTTC; cdr3_aa: CASTLHGLAGGGVYEQYF
v_call: TRBV27; j_call: TRBJ2-1; clone_size: .; d_call: .; cdr3_nt: TGTGCCAGCACCACCGTAAACTACCCCTCCAGGCACAATGGGCAGTTCTTC; cdr3_aa: CASTTVNYPSRHNGQFF
v_call: TRBV29-1; j_call: TRBJ1-2; clone_size: .; d_call: TRBD1; cdr3_nt: TGCAGCGTAAGGACAGGCTATGGCTACACCTTC; cdr3_aa: CSVRTGYGYTF
v_call: TRBV3-1; j_call: TRBJ2-3; clone_size: many; d_call: TRBD1; cdr3_nt: TGTGCCAGCAGCCAATCGCCGGGACAGGGCACAGATACGCAGTATTTT; cdr3_aa: CASSQSPGQGTDTQYF
v_call: TRBV11-2; j_call: TRBJ2-3; clone_size: many; d_call: .; cdr3_nt: TGTGCCAGCAGCAATCCCTGGACAGACTATAGCACAGATACGCAGTATTTT; cdr3_aa: CASSNPWTDYSTDTQYF
v_call: TRBV12-3/TRBV12-4; j_call: TRBJ2-5; clone_size: many; d_call: .; cdr3_nt: TGTGCCAGCAACCGGGACGGACAGTACCAAGAGACCCAGTACTTC; cdr3_aa: CASNRDGQYQETQYF
v_call: TRBV2; j_call: TRBJ1-1; clone_size: many; d_call: .; cdr3_nt: TGTGCCAGCAAATCTCCTGACGTGAACACTGAAGCTTTCTTT; cdr3_aa: CASKSPDVNTEAFF
v_call: TRBV3-1; j_call: TRBJ2-5; clone_size: many; d_call: TRBD1; cdr3_nt: TGTGCCAGCAGCCAAGATAGGACAGGGGAAGAGACCCAGTACTTC; cdr3_aa: CASSQDRTGEETQYF
v_call: TRBV5-6; j_call: TRBJ1-4; clone_size: .; d_call: TRBD1; cdr3_nt: TGTGCCAGCAGCTTGAGCCGGGACAGGGCTGAAAAACTGTTTTTT; cdr3_aa: CASSLSRDRAEKLFF
v_call: TRBV3-1; j_call: TRBJ1-5; clone_size: many; d_call: .; cdr3_nt: TGTGCCAGCAGCCAAGGTATGCGTAATCAGCCCCAGCATTTT; cdr3_aa: CASSQGMRNQPQHF
v_call: TRBV12-3/TRBV12-4; j_call: TRBJ2-2; clone_size: many; d_call: .; cdr3_nt: TGTGCCAGCAGTTTGCGCGCTAGGGTCGGGGAGCTGTTTTTT; cdr3_aa: CASSLRARVGELFF
v_call: TRBV12-3/TRBV12-4; j_call: TRBJ1-1; clone_size: many; d_call: TRBD1; cdr3_nt: TGTGCCAGCAGTTTAGAGGACAGGGGGACTGAAGCTTTCTTT; cdr3_aa: CASSLEDRGTEAFF
v_call: TRBV12-3/TRBV12-4; j_call: TRBJ2-2; clone_size: .; d_call: .; cdr3_nt: TGTGCCAGTCGTAGGGCAAAGAACACCGGGGAGCTGTTTTTT; cdr3_aa: CASRRAKNTGELFF
v_call: TRBV7-9; j_call: TRBJ2-3; clone_size: many; d_call: TRBD1; cdr3_nt: TGTGCCAGCAGCTCCCCGGACAGGGCGGCAGATACGCAGTATTTT; cdr3_aa: CASSSPDRAADTQYF